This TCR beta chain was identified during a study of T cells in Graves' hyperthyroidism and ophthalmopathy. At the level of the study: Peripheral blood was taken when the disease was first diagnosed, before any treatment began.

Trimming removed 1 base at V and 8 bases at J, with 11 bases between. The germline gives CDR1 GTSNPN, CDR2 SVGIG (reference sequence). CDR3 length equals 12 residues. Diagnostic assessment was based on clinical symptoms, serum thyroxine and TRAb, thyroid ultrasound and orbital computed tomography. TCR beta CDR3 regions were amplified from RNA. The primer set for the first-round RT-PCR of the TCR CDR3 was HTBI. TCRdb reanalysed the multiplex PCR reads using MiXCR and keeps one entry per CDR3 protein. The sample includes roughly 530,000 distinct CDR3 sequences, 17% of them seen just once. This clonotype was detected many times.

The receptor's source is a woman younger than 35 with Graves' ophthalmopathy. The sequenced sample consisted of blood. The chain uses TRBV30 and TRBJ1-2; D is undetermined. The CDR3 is CAWSDEIGGYTF. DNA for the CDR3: TGTGCCTGGAGTGACGAGATCGGAGGCTACACCTTC.